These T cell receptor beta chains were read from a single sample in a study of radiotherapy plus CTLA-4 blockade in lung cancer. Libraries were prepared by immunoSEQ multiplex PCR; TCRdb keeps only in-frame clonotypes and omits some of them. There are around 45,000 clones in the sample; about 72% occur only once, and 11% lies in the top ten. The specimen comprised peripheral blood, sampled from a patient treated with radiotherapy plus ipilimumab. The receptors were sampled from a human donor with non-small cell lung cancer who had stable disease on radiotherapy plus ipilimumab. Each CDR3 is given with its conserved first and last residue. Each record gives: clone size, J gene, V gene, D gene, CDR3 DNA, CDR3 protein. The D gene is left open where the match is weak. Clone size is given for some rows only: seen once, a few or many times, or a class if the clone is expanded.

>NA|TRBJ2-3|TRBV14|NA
TGTGCCAGCAGCCAAGGGAGACACACAGATACGCAGTATTTT
CASSQGRHTDTQYF
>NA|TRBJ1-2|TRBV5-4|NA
TGTGCCAGCAGTCGGGATTCAGGCCTAAACTATGGCTACACCTTC
CASSRDSGLNYGYTF
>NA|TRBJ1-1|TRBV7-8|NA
TGTGCCAGCAGCTTAGTGGGGACGGTGAACACTGAAGCTTTCTTT
CASSLVGTVNTEAFF
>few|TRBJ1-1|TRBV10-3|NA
TGTGCCATCAGTGAAGGGACTGAAGCTTTCTTT
CAISEGTEAFF
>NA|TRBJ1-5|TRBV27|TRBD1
TGTGCCAGCAGACCCTGGACAGGATATAGCAATCAGCCCCAGCATTTT
CASRPWTGYSNQPQHF
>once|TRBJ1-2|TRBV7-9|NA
TGTGCCAGCAGCTACGGGAGGTTAAATGGCTACACCTTC
CASSYGRLNGYTF
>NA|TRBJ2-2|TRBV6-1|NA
TGTGCCAGCAGTGAAGCAAGGTCGGGCAGGGCGGGGGAGCTGTTTTTT
CASSEARSGRAGELFF
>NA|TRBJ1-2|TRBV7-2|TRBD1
TGTGCCAGCAGCTCGGGACAGGGGGCGCTGGGTCGGCATGGCTACACCTTC
CASSSGQGALGRHGYTF
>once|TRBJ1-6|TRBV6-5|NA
TGTGCCAGCAAAGTTGGCAGCCATAATTCACCCCTCCACTTT
CASKVGSHNSPLHF
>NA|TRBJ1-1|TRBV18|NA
TGTGCCAGCTCACCACCAGCGGTTGGCGACACTGAAGCTTTCTTT
CASSPPAVGDTEAFF
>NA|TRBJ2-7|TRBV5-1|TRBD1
TGCGCCAGCAGCTTAGGGACAGTCAACGAGCAGTACTTC
CASSLGTVNEQYF
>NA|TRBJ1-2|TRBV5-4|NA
TGTGCCAGCAGCTCTGACGGCAACTATGGCTACACCTTC
CASSSDGNYGYTF
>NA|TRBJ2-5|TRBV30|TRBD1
TGTGCCTGGGGGACAGGCCCCCAAGAGACCCAGTACTTC
CAWGTGPQETQYF
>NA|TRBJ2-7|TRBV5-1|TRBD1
TGCGCCAGCAGCTCCCCCGGGACAGGCGCCGACTACTACGAGCAGTACTTC
CASSSPGTGADYYEQYF
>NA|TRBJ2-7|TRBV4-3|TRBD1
TGCGCCAGCAGCCTAGGGACAGAAGTCGAGCAGTACTTC
CASSLGTEVEQYF